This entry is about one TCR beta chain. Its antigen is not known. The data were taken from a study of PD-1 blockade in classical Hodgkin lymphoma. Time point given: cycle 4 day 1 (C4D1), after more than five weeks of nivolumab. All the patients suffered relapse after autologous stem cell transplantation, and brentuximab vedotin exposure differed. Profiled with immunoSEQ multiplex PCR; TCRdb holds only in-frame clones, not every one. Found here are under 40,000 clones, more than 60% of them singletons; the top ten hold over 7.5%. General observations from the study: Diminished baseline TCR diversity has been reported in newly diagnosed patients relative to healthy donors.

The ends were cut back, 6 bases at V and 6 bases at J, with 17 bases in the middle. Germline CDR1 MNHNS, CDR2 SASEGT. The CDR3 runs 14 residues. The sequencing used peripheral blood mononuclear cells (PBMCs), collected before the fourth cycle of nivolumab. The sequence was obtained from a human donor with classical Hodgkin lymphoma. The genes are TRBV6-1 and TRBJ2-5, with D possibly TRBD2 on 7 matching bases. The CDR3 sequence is CASSESGGRKTQYF. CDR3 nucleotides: TGTGCCAGCAGCGAATCGGGGGGCAGAAAGACCCAGTACTTC.